The clone carrying this T cell receptor beta chain was observed a few times. A library of TCRbeta sequences, prepared with unique molecular identifiers, was generated. Each CDR3 protein is one row after TCRdb ran MiXCR on the PCR reads. The sample shows about 540,000 distinct CDR3 sequences, 15% to 20% of them seen only once. This entry is derived from a study of T-cell reconstitution after alpha-beta-depleted transplantation in children. Trimming removed 0 bases from V and 3 bases from J, with 10 bases in between. Per germline, CDR1 SGDLS and CDR2 YYNGEE. The CDR3 contains 15 residues. J is TRBJ2-4 and V is TRBV9; D is perhaps TRBD2 (7 bases). This sequence was found in a human donor who donated a stem cell graft to a child with acute lymphoblastic leukemia. Source: PBMCs from the stem cell graft donor, taken from the stem cell graft. CDR3 sequence: CASSVEGGVKNIQYF. CDR3 DNA: TGTGCCAGCAGCGTAGAAGGGGGGGTCAAAAACATTCAGTACTTC.